Below, 32 T cell receptor beta chains from the same sample are listed, as sequenced in a study of response to subunit inactivated influenza vaccine. TCRdb fed the RT-PCR reads into MiXCR, producing one record per CDR3 protein. Among hundreds of thousands of distinct CDR3 sequences listed, about 7.6% were seen once. The sample consisted of PBMCs from blood, taken around 2 years after vaccination. The receptors were sampled from a man between 50 and 69 years old who received an inactivated influenza vaccine.

This clonotype turned up a few times. The chain has TRBV5-1 and TRBJ1-4; no clear D gene. This CDR3 has 15 amino acids. CDR1 SGHRS and CDR2 YFSETQ come from the germline V gene. The V and J ends lost 0 bases and 4 bases respectively, with 10 bases between them. CDR3 amino acids: CASSLDGRSNEKLFF. The DNA of the CDR3 is TGCGCCAGCAGCTTGGATGGACGGAGTAATGAAAAACTGTTTTTT.

The rearrangement uses TRBV29-1 and TRBJ2-5, with D perhaps given as TRBD1 or TRBD2 (5 bases each). This CDR3 comprises 13 residues. The V end lost 4 bases, the J end lost 0 bases, and 9 bases lay between the germline ends. Per the germline V gene, CDR1 is SQVTM and CDR2 is ANQGSEA. Written as DNA, the CDR3 is TGCAGCGTTGGGGGGAAGTACCAAGAGACCCAGTACTTC. It yields the protein CSVGGKYQETQYF.

J is TRBJ2-5 and V is TRBV12-3 or TRBV12-4; maybe TRBD2 (6 bases). The CDR3 has 15 residues. The V end lost 5 bases, the J end lost 2 bases, and 15 bases lay between the germline ends. CDR3: CASSRDGTSQETQYF. The CDR3 DNA reads as TGTGCCAGCAGTCGAGACGGGACTTCTCAAGAGACCCAGTACTTC.

This clonotype has only a few counts. The chain recombines TRBV7-2 with TRBJ1-2; the D is unclear. The CDR3 is 12 amino acids. Germline CDR1 and CDR2: SGHTA and FQGNSA. V was clipped by 3 bases and J by 7 bases, with 9 bases between them. The CDR3 loop reads CASSFREGGYTF. CDR3 DNA sequence: TGTGCCAGCAGCTTCCGGGAAGGTGGCTACACCTTC.

This clonotype has just a few counts. The CDR3 sequence: CASSLRAGADNTGELFF. The CDR3 DNA sequence: TGTGCCAGCAGCTTAAGGGCAGGAGCAGACAACACCGGGGAGCTGTTTTTT. The chain carries TRBV7-2 and TRBJ2-2; D is unclear. Germline loops: CDR1 SGHTA, CDR2 FQGNSA. V gave up 2 bases and J gave up 2 bases, with 15 bases separating them. The CDR3 is 17 amino acids.

V gene TRBV6-2 or TRBV6-3 combines with J gene TRBJ1-5, with D maybe TRBD1 (5 bases). V was trimmed by 8 bases and J by 0 bases, leaving 11 bases between them. Germline loops: CDR1 MNHEY, CDR2 SVGEGT. The CDR3 runs to 14 residues. CDR3 sequence reads: CASGMTDSNQPQHF. CDR3 nucleotide sequence: TGTGCCAGCGGGATGACAGATAGCAATCAGCCCCAGCATTTT.

This clonotype was observed a few times. The rearrangement joins TRBV12-3 or TRBV12-4 to TRBJ1-2; D gene ambiguous. The V end was cut by 7 bases, the J end by 8 bases, with 14 bases between. This CDR3 spans 12 amino acids. CDR3 nucleotides: TGTGCCAGCAACGCCGCGGGTGGCGGCTACACCTTC. Residues: CASNAAGGGYTF.

The rearrangement joins TRBV20-1 to TRBJ2-7; D possibly corresponds to TRBD1 (5 bases). Trimming cost V 3 bases and J 4 bases, with 10 bases left between them. The CDR3 contains 12 residues. CDR1 and CDR2 from the germline V gene are DFQATT and SNEGSKA (reference sequence). CDR3 nucleotides: TGCAGTGCTAGGGACACTGTGTACGAGCAGTACTTC. The encoded protein is CSARDTVYEQYF.

This clonotype was seen a few times. The genes are TRBV7-9 and TRBJ2-2, with TRBD2 matching 10 bases. The J segment lost 1 base and the V segment lost 4 bases, leaving 6 bases of the junction unmatched. The germline V gene has CDR1 SEHNR and CDR2 FQNEAQ (reference sequence). This CDR3 contains 17 residues. The CDR3 DNA reads TGTGCCAGCAGCTCAACCCTAGCGGGAGTGAACACCGGGGAGCTGTTTTTT. This gives the protein CASSSTLAGVNTGELFF.

The chain joins TRBV6-5 to TRBJ1-2; D is uncertain. CDR3 size: 13 residues. Germline lookup yields CDR1 MNHEY and CDR2 SVGAGI. Trimming stripped 0 bases from V and 3 bases from J, with 5 bases between. The CDR3 here is CASSYSVHYGYTF. CDR3 coding DNA: TGTGCCAGCAGTTACTCTGTTCACTATGGCTACACCTTC.

This chain links TRBV7-9 with TRBJ2-1; 12 bases are a match to TRBD2. Germline V gene lookup returns CDR1 SEHNR and CDR2 FQNEAQ (reference sequence). V shed 4 bases and J 8 bases; nucleotides not matched to a gene: 9. The CDR3 spans 16 residues. CDR3 amino acids: CASSSMASGGDHEQFF. Here the CDR3 DNA reads TGTGCCAGCAGCTCTATGGCTAGCGGGGGGGACCATGAGCAGTTCTTC.

The chain employs TRBV25-1 and TRBJ1-6; D remains ambiguous. The CDR3 contains 14 residues. From germline, CDR1 is MGHDK and CDR2 SYGVNS. The V end was cut by 6 bases, the J end by 4 bases, with 10 bases between. The CDR3 sequence: CASRETAYNSPLHF. The CDR3 DNA is TGTGCCAGCAGAGAGACGGCATATAATTCACCCCTCCACTTT.

This clonotype was recorded a few times. J is TRBJ1-2 and V is TRBV28, with D possibly matching TRBD1 (5 bases). This CDR3 comprises 19 residues. Trimming removed 5 bases at V and 8 bases at J, with 33 bases between. Per germline, CDR1 MDHEN and CDR2 SYDVKM. CDR3: CASSQPKGKFIVTLEGYTF. The DNA for the CDR3 is TGTGCCAGCAGTCAACCCAAGGGGAAATTCATCGTAACGCTGGAGGGCTACACCTTC.

The genes are TRBV11-1 and TRBJ2-7, with D unresolved. V was trimmed by 3 bases and J by 7 bases, leaving 19 bases between them. This CDR3 is 15 amino acids long. CDR1 SGHAT and CDR2 FQDESV come from the germline V gene (reference sequence). The CDR3 nucleotides are TGTGCCAGCAGCTTCACCGGACCCGTAGGTGGGGAGCAGTACTTC. It codes for CASSFTGPVGGEQYF.

This clonotype was seen only a few times. The V call is TRBV6-2 or TRBV6-3, the J call TRBJ1-5; no clear D gene. The CDR3 spans 18 residues. V gave up 0 bases and J gave up 3 bases, with 18 bases separating them. Germline V gives CDR1 MNHEY, CDR2 SVGEGT. CDR3 amino acids: CASSYSIEHSVLNQPQHF. In DNA form, the CDR3 reads TGTGCCAGCAGTTACTCGATAGAACACAGCGTTCTCAATCAGCCCCAGCATTTT.

A few counts support this clonotype. The genes are TRBV6-1 and TRBJ2-1, with 7 nucleotides matching TRBD2. V lost 8 bases, J lost 6 bases, and 10 bases stayed unmatched. The germline gives CDR1 MNHNS, CDR2 SASEGT. CDR3 length: 14 residues. The CDR3 DNA is TGTGCCAGCTCCTTTGAAGCTAGCGGCAATGAGCAGTTCTTC. Residues: CASSFEASGNEQFF.

This clonotype was detected only a few times. The chain has TRBV12-3 or TRBV12-4 and TRBJ2-2; 10 nucleotides agree with TRBD1. There are 15 residues in the CDR3. V trimming: 3 bases; J trimming: 5 bases; junction bases outside the gene matches: 3. CDR3 loop: CASSLRQGATGELFF. CDR3 DNA: TGTGCCAGCAGTTTGAGACAGGGGGCAACCGGGGAGCTGTTTTTT.

This chain uses TRBV27 with TRBJ2-6; either TRBD1 or TRBD2 may supply D (5 bases each). From germline, CDR1 is MNHEY and CDR2 SMNVEV (reference sequence). The V end was cut by 11 bases, the J end by 0 bases, with 11 bases between. The CDR3 spans 14 residues. Here the CDR3 reads CASGTASGANVLTF. The CDR3 DNA follows: TGTGCCTCGGGGACCGCCTCTGGGGCCAACGTCCTGACTTTC.

This clonotype was picked up many times. This rearrangement joins TRBV15 to TRBJ2-1, with D tentatively TRBD2 (5 bases). The CDR3 is 15 amino acids. Deletions cut 0 bases from V and 8 bases from J, with 14 bases between. Germline CDR1 is LNHNV and CDR2 is YYDKDF (reference sequence). CDR3: CATSRDFGDLDEQFF. The CDR3 DNA is TGTGCCACCAGCAGAGATTTCGGGGATCTCGATGAGCAGTTCTTC.

This clonotype has more than one count but fewer than ten. The chain employs TRBV29-1 and TRBJ2-7; TRBD1 or TRBD2 may be the D gene (5 bases each). With 5 bases removed from V and 0 bases from J, the gap between germline ends came to 8 bases. The length of the CDR3 is 12 residues. Germline assignment: CDR1 SQVTM and CDR2 ANQGSEA. The DNA for the CDR3 is TGCAGCGTTTCGGGGCCCTCCTACGAGCAGTACTTC. Its protein product is CSVSGPSYEQYF.

This clonotype was observed a few times. The chain is built from TRBV5-6 and TRBJ1-1; 8 bases line up with TRBD1. V lost 3 bases, J lost 4 bases, and 5 bases stayed unmatched. CDR3 length: 14 residues. CDR1 SGHDT and CDR2 YYEEEE come from the germline V gene. The CDR3 coding sequence is TGTGCCAGCAGCTACACAGGGGGGATCACTGAAGCTTTCTTT. It codes for CASSYTGGITEAFF.

The rearrangement joins TRBV5-1 to TRBJ2-5; 7 bases fit TRBD2. The CDR3 totals 13 residues. Germline V gives CDR1 SGHRS, CDR2 YFSETQ. V lost 4 bases, J lost 4 bases, and 4 bases stayed unmatched. The CDR3 coding sequence is TGCGCCAGCAGCATTAGCGGGTTAGAGACCCAGTACTTC. Translation: CASSISGLETQYF. Looking up the rest from reference TRBV5-1 and TRBJ2-5 gives the full variable domain: KAGVTQTPRYLIKTRGQQVTLSCSPISGHRSVSWYQQTPGQGLQFLFEYFSETQRNKGNFPGRFSGRQFSNSRSEMNVSTLELGDSALYLCASSISGLETQYFGPGTRLLVL.

J is TRBJ2-7 and V is TRBV4-1; 9 bases align to TRBD1. V dropped 2 bases and J dropped 4; count of bases not matched to a gene: 15. Per germline, CDR1 MGHRA and CDR2 YSYEKL. The CDR3 length is 18 residues. The CDR3 sequence: CASSQTPNHGTGLYEQYF. The CDR3 DNA is TGCGCCAGCAGCCAAACTCCCAACCACGGGACAGGGTTGTACGAGCAGTACTTC.

This chain links TRBV5-1 with TRBJ2-2; the D is unclear. The CDR3 totals 14 residues. Trimming pared 2 bases from V and 6 bases from J, leaving 11 bases between. CDR1 and CDR2 (germline): SGHRS, YFSETQ. CDR3 loop: CASSFQPAAGELFF. CDR3 nucleotide sequence: TGCGCCAGCAGCTTTCAGCCAGCCGCCGGGGAGCTGTTTTTT.

Ten or more counts support this clonotype. The chain recombines TRBV7-8 with TRBJ2-7; 15 bases agree with TRBD2. V was clipped by 4 bases and J by 4 bases; unmatched bases: 14. CDR1 is SGHVS and CDR2 is FQNEAQ in the germline V gene. This CDR3 has 19 amino acids. The CDR3: CASSSAHRTSGRAAYEQYF. In DNA form, the CDR3 reads TGTGCCAGCAGCTCTGCGCACCGGACTAGCGGGAGGGCCGCGTACGAGCAGTACTTC.

The V and J genes are TRBV4-3 and TRBJ2-7; D assignment may be TRBD1 or TRBD2 (5 bases each). Trimming took 1 base from V and 6 from J, leaving 19 bases between them. The CDR3 has 16 residues. Germline V CDR1 and CDR2: LGHNA, YSLEER. The CDR3 spells CASSQGEGRDLGEQYF. CDR3 DNA: TGCGCCAGCAGCCAAGGAGAGGGAAGGGACCTGGGCGAGCAGTACTTC.

The rearrangement links TRBV5-1 to TRBJ2-7, with TRBD2 matching 12 bases. J was trimmed by 0 bases and V by 4 bases; bases with no gene match: 8. In germline, CDR1 is SGHRS, CDR2 YFSETQ. CDR3 size: 17 residues. The CDR3 DNA follows: TGCGCCAGCAGCCCCGGGACTAGCGGGCCCAACTCCTACGAGCAGTACTTC. It translates to CASSPGTSGPNSYEQYF. Filled out from reference TRBV5-1 and TRBJ2-7, the complete variable domain reads KAGVTQTPRYLIKTRGQQVTLSCSPISGHRSVSWYQQTPGQGLQFLFEYFSETQRNKGNFPGRFSGRQFSNSRSEMNVSTLELGDSALYLCASSPGTSGPNSYEQYFGPGTRLTVT.

The V call is TRBV27, the J call TRBJ2-7; D not resolved. V gave up 2 bases and J gave up 0 bases, with 8 bases separating them. From germline, CDR1 is MNHEY and CDR2 SMNVEV (reference sequence). The length of the CDR3 is 14 residues. CDR3 DNA: TGTGCCAGCAGTTTAAAGGGCAACTCCTACGAGCAGTACTTC. Protein sequence: CASSLKGNSYEQYF.

This clonotype was observed many times. This sequence joins TRBV12-3 or TRBV12-4 and TRBJ2-2; D is possibly TRBD2 (6 bases). V was trimmed by 7 bases and J by 5 bases, leaving 11 bases between them. This CDR3 contains 13 residues. The CDR3 sequence is CASTREVTGELFF. The CDR3 nucleotides read TGTGCCAGCACCAGGGAGGTGACCGGGGAGCTGTTTTTT.

J is TRBJ2-7 and V is TRBV14, with TRBD1 identical over 8 bases. Germline V gene lookup returns CDR1 SGHDN and CDR2 FVKESK. The V and J ends lost 3 bases and 4 bases, in that order; junction bases with no gene match: 11. The CDR3 is 16 residues long. In DNA form, the CDR3 reads TGTGCCAGCAGCCAGCTACCTCGGACAGGGAAATACGAGCAGTACTTC. It codes for CASSQLPRTGKYEQYF.

This clonotype was detected a few times. This chain links TRBV12-3 or TRBV12-4 with TRBJ1-3; the match to TRBD1 covers 8 bases. The CDR3 has 15 residues. With V trimmed by 3 bases and J by 2 bases, 3 bases remained unmatched. The CDR3 protein is CASSFLTGAGNTIYF. The CDR3 DNA sequence: TGTGCCAGCAGTTTCTTGACAGGGGCTGGAAACACCATATATTTT.

Many counts were recorded for this clonotype. V is TRBV12-3 or TRBV12-4 and J is TRBJ1-5; D gene unclear. Deletions cut 5 bases from V and 0 bases from J, with 11 bases between. The CDR3 length is 15 residues. The CDR3 spells CASSRTDHSNQPQHF. For the CDR3, the DNA is TGTGCCAGCAGTAGGACCGACCATAGCAATCAGCCCCAGCATTTT.